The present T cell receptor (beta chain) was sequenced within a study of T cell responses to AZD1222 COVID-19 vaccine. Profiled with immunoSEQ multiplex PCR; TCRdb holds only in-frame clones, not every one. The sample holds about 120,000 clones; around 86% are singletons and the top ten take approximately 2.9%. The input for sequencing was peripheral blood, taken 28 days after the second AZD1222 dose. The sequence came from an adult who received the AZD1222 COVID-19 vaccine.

CDR3 sequence (DNA): TGTGCCAGCAGTGACGTTAACTATGGCTACACCTTC. Its protein is CASSDVNYGYTF. The chain carries TRBV2 and TRBJ1-2; D is unresolved. V was pared by 3 bases and J by 1 base, with 3 bases between. The CDR3 spans 12 residues. Germline V lookup: CDR1 SNHLY, CDR2 FYNNEI.